This TCR beta chain was sequenced during a study of preoperative IRX-2 immunotherapy in early breast cancer. Here immunoSEQ multiplex PCR was the method, and the copy in TCRdb shows in-frame clones only, minus some. The sample holds more than 25,000 clones, 90% seen once. Regarding treatment: preoperative locoregional IRX-2 cytokine immunotherapy. This phase Ib study tested locoregional IRX-2 cytokine immunotherapy given before surgery. This TCR came from a human donor with breast cancer. The specimen was collected from a patient treated with IRX-2 immunotherapy.

CDR3 protein: CASSVTGGTETQYF. The CDR3 region has the DNA TGTGCCAGCAGTGTAACAGGGGGGACAGAGACCCAGTACTTC. V and J are TRBV25-1 and TRBJ2-5, with 8 bases aligning to TRBD1. Germline V gives CDR1 MGHDK, CDR2 SYGVNS. The CDR3 contains 14 residues. J gave up 4 bases and V 4 bases, and 5 bases lay outside the gene matches. Looking up the rest from reference TRBV25-1 and TRBJ2-5 gives the full variable domain: EADIYQTPRYLVIGTGKKITLECSQTMGHDKMYWYQQDPGMELHLIHYSYGVNSTEKGDLSSESTVSRIRTEHFPLTLESARPSHTSQYLCASSVTGGTETQYFGPGTRLLVL.